The 30 T cell receptor beta chains below all came from one sample that was sequenced in a study of CXCR3-negative and CXCR3-positive naive CD8 T cells. TRB cDNA was prepared as libraries by UMI-labeled 5' RACE. TCRdb re-called the 5' RACE reads and gives one entry per CDR3 protein, without DNA. The sample's table shows roughly 71,000 distinct CDR3 sequences. The sample taken for sequencing was naive CXCR3- CD8+ T cells from blood. As to subset: CD45RO-CCR7+CD27+CD95- naive CD8+ T cells lacking CXCR3 (TNR3-). The receptors were gathered from a human donor in good health. Some clones in this sample may be carry-over from other donors' samples.

J is TRBJ2-1 and V is TRBV29-1; the TCRdb D gene call, TRBD1, has no DNA to confirm it. CDR1 and CDR2 from the germline V gene are SQVTM and ANQGSEA. The CDR3 runs 15 residues. The chain's CDR3 is CSAHSGQAVYNEQFF.

The chain carries TRBV15 and TRBJ2-5; lacking DNA, the TRBD2 call made by TCRdb goes unchecked. This CDR3 contains 15 residues. Looked up from germline, CDR1 is LNHNV and CDR2 is YYDKDF (reference sequence). This chain's CDR3 is CATSRTRDSGETQYF.

The rearrangement joins TRBV29-1 to TRBJ2-7; TCRdb gives TRBD1 as the D gene, but with no DNA this cannot be confirmed. The germline V gene has CDR1 SQVTM and CDR2 ANQGSEA. The CDR3 runs 15 residues. CDR3 residues: CSVAGRQRGNIEQYF.

The chain employs TRBV5-1 and TRBJ1-5; TCRdb indicates TRBD1, and absent DNA this call remains unverified. CDR1 is SGHRS and CDR2 is YFSETQ in the germline V gene. This CDR3 comprises 14 residues. The CDR3 here is CASSLQGGGQPQHF.

V is TRBV6-5 and J is TRBJ2-7. CDR3 length: 12 residues. Germline lookup yields CDR1 MNHEY and CDR2 SVGAGI. The CDR3 reads CAETGLDYEQYF.

This rearrangement joins TRBV5-1 to TRBJ2-7; the D call from TCRdb, TRBD2, cannot be confirmed without DNA. This CDR3 contains 15 residues. Germline lookup yields CDR1 SGHRS and CDR2 YFSETQ. The CDR3 protein is CASSRSGDGSYEQYF. Filled out from reference TRBV5-1 and TRBJ2-7, the complete variable domain reads KAGVTQTPRYLIKTRGQQVTLSCSPISGHRSVSWYQQTPGQGLQFLFEYFSETQRNKGNFPGRFSGRQFSNSRSEMNVSTLELGDSALYLCASSRSGDGSYEQYFGPGTRLTVT.

The chain uses TRBV6-2 or TRBV6-3 and TRBJ2-3; the TCRdb D gene call, TRBD1, has no DNA to confirm it. This CDR3 comprises 13 residues. The germline V gene encodes CDR1 MNHEY and CDR2 SVGEGT. The CDR3 sequence is CATHRGSTDTQYF.

V gene TRBV12-3 or TRBV12-4 combines with J gene TRBJ2-3. This CDR3 region has 14 residues. This chain's CDR3 is CASSLYATPDTQYF.

The chain links TRBV25-1 to TRBJ2-5. Germline CDR1 MGHDK, CDR2 SYGVNS. CDR3 size: 11 residues. The CDR3 region is CASSDLETQYF.

This chain's CDR3 is CSAHTRDSNMNEQFF. The chain combines TRBV20-1 with TRBJ2-1; TCRdb selects TRBD2, and the lack of DNA leaves this call unchecked. The CDR3 totals 15 residues. Per the germline V gene, CDR1 is DFQATT and CDR2 is SNEGSKA (reference sequence).

The chain is built from TRBV20-1 and TRBJ2-7; absent DNA, TCRdb's TRBD2 call cannot be checked. Looked up from germline, CDR1 is DFQATT and CDR2 is SNEGSKA (reference sequence). The CDR3 covers 19 residues. The CDR3 sequence: CSAKIWETSGSFISYEQYF.

The chain employs TRBV4-3 and TRBJ2-7; TCRdb returns TRBD2, unconfirmable since there is no DNA. Germline V lookup: CDR1 LGHNA, CDR2 YSLEER. The CDR3 contains 17 residues. The CDR3 reads CASSQEILAGESYEQYF.

V usage is TRBV6-5 and J usage is TRBJ2-3. The CDR3 is made up of 14 amino acids. Germline V gene lookup returns CDR1 MNHEY and CDR2 SVGAGI. The CDR3 protein is CASSLPGGTDTQYF.

The rearrangement links TRBV7-9 to TRBJ2-3; TCRdb indicates TRBD1, and absent DNA this call remains unverified. This CDR3 is 19 amino acids long. Germline values: CDR1 SEHNR, CDR2 FQNEAQ (reference sequence). CDR3 sequence: CASSFLGGPQGAPTDTQYF. The full variable domain, completed using reference TRBV7-9 and TRBJ2-3, is DTGVSQNPRHKITKRGQNVTFRCDPISEHNRLYWYRQTLGQGPEFLTYFQNEAQLEKSRLLSDRFSAERPKGSFSTLEIQRTEQGDSAMYLCASSFLGGPQGAPTDTQYFGPGTRLTVL.

The V gene is TRBV29-1, the J gene TRBJ1-2. Per the germline V gene, CDR1 is SQVTM and CDR2 is ANQGSEA. The CDR3 loop spans 14 amino acids. This chain's CDR3 is CSILEAGTNYGYTF.

The chain carries TRBV28 and TRBJ1-5; the D gene TCRdb calls, TRBD1, cannot be checked with no DNA. The V gene's germline CDR1 is MDHEN and CDR2 SYDVKM. CDR3 length: 12 residues. CDR3 residues: CASSPLSKPQHF.

V is TRBV7-9 and J is TRBJ1-1; TCRdb's D call, TRBD1, is unchecked because there is no DNA. The CDR3 loop spans 15 amino acids. From germline, CDR1 is SEHNR and CDR2 FQNEAQ (reference sequence). The CDR3 is CASSLVSGSNTEAFF.

The V and J genes are TRBV11-2 and TRBJ2-7; TCRdb gives TRBD1 as the D gene, but with no DNA this cannot be confirmed. Per germline, CDR1 SGHAT and CDR2 FQNNGV. The CDR3 consists of 14 residues. The chain's CDR3 is CASSLGARGLEQYF.

The CDR3: CASSQSVGLNTGELFF. The rearrangement joins TRBV3-1 to TRBJ2-2. The germline gives CDR1 LGHDT, CDR2 YNNKEL (reference sequence). The CDR3 runs 16 residues.

V is TRBV6-6 and J is TRBJ2-3; TCRdb's assignment of TRBD1 cannot be checked, as there is no DNA. This CDR3 spans 15 amino acids. Per germline, CDR1 MNHNY and CDR2 SVGAGI (reference sequence). The CDR3 is CASSYTGQGTDTQYF.

This chain links TRBV20-1 with TRBJ2-5; absent DNA, TCRdb's TRBD2 call cannot be checked. CDR1 and CDR2 (germline): DFQATT, SNEGSKA (reference sequence). CDR3 length: 15 residues. CDR3 sequence reads: CSAPDPGLARETQYF.

The chain combines TRBV28 with TRBJ2-3; the D gene TCRdb calls, TRBD2, cannot be checked with no DNA. The CDR3 loop spans 16 amino acids. CDR1 and CDR2 (germline): MDHEN, SYDVKM. The CDR3 sequence: CASSSGLAGATDTQYF. The complete variable domain, with remaining parts taken from reference TRBV28 and TRBJ2-3, reads DVKVTQSSRYLVKRTGEKVFLECVQDMDHENMFWYRQDPGLGLRLIYFSYDVKMKEKGDIPEGYSVSREKKERFSLILESASTNQTSMYLCASSSGLAGATDTQYFGPGTRLTVL.

The rearrangement uses TRBV28 and TRBJ1-4. The CDR3 runs to 15 residues. Germline V gene sequence: CDR1 MDHEN, CDR2 SYDVKM. The CDR3 protein is CASSLVAVANEKLFF.

The rearrangement joins TRBV12-3 or TRBV12-4 to TRBJ2-7. This CDR3 region has 14 residues. CDR3 residues: CASSFQSSAYEQYF.

The chain links TRBV5-1 to TRBJ1-2; the D call from TCRdb, TRBD1, cannot be confirmed without DNA. The CDR3 contains 13 residues. The germline V gene has CDR1 SGHRS and CDR2 YFSETQ. The CDR3 sequence is CASSFPTGYGYTF.

The rearrangement uses TRBV21-1 and TRBJ2-1; TCRdb indicates TRBD1, and absent DNA this call remains unverified. TRBV21-1 is reported as a pseudogene. This CDR3 is 16 amino acids long. The CDR3 region is CASSCRSGGNFNEQFF.

The CDR3 region is CASSLSFLAKNIQYF. The V gene is TRBV5-1, the J gene TRBJ2-4. The CDR3 covers 15 residues. Germline values: CDR1 SGHRS, CDR2 YFSETQ. Using reference TRBV5-1 and TRBJ2-4 for the parts outside the CDR3, the full variable domain is KAGVTQTPRYLIKTRGQQVTLSCSPISGHRSVSWYQQTPGQGLQFLFEYFSETQRNKGNFPGRFSGRQFSNSRSEMNVSTLELGDSALYLCASSLSFLAKNIQYFGAGTRLSVL.

The chain has TRBV28 and TRBJ2-7. This CDR3 has 13 amino acids. Germline values: CDR1 MDHEN, CDR2 SYDVKM. The CDR3 here is CASSWGGPYEQYF. The full variable domain, its missing parts supplied by reference TRBV28 and TRBJ2-7, is DVKVTQSSRYLVKRTGEKVFLECVQDMDHENMFWYRQDPGLGLRLIYFSYDVKMKEKGDIPEGYSVSREKKERFSLILESASTNQTSMYLCASSWGGPYEQYFGPGTRLTVT.

V usage is TRBV19 and J usage is TRBJ2-7; the TRBD1 assignment by TCRdb is unverifiable without DNA. The CDR3 has 14 residues. Germline V gene lookup returns CDR1 LNHDA and CDR2 SQIVND (reference sequence). The CDR3 protein is CASSIGQGVYEQYF.

The chain links TRBV19 to TRBJ2-1; the D gene TCRdb calls, TRBD2, cannot be checked with no DNA. Germline V gene lookup returns CDR1 LNHDA and CDR2 SQIVND (reference sequence). The CDR3 has 14 residues. The CDR3 reads CASSLAGGPGEQFF.